This TCR beta chain originates from a study of blood T cell repertoires in COVID-19. Study summary: The United States, Italy and Spain provided the acute and convalescent COVID-19 samples. T cells, B-cell-depleted T cells, or PBMCs provided the cDNA or gDNA that served as material.

As processed by the authors: Scientists estimated how many nucleated cells there were by amplifying reference gene primers. Some clones are missing from TCRdb's copy, which holds only in-frame ones; the method was immunoSEQ multiplex PCR. V and J calls and clone size are as listed in that table; D and trimming were resolved from the DNA. This sample yields some 120,000 clones, of which approximately 87% are seen a single time; 3% to 5% belongs to the top ten. CDR1 and CDR2 (germline): LNHDA, SQIVND (reference sequence). V gave up 4 bases and J gave up 0 bases, with 14 bases separating them. This CDR3 is built from 16 residues.

Sequences were obtained from peripheral blood. This clonotype was sampled from a man aged 55 to 69 with acute or convalescent COVID-19. The chain links TRBV19 to TRBJ2-3; D possibly corresponds to TRBD2 (5 bases). The chain's CDR3 is CASSNERRVSTDTQYF. For the CDR3, the DNA is TGTGCCAGTAGTAACGAGCGGCGGGTTAGCACAGATACGCAGTATTTT.